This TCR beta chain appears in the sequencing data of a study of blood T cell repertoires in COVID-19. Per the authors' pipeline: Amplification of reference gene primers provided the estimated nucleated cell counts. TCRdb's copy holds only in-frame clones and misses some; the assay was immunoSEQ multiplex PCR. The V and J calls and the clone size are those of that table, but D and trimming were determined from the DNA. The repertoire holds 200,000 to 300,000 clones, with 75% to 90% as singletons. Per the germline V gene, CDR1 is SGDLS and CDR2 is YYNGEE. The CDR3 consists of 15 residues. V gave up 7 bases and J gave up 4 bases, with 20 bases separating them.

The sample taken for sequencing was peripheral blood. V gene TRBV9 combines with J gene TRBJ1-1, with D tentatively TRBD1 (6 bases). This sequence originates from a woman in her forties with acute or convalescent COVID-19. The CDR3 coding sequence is TGTGCCAGCTCCCCGGGCCAGGGGTCGAGCACTGAAGCTTTCTTT. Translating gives CASSPGQGSSTEAFF.